This entry concerns a single T cell receptor (beta chain). Its target is not known. This entry comes from a study of T cells in localized non-small cell lung cancer. Regarding the study as a whole: Turning up in adjacent lung were a median approximately 60 of the top 100 tumor clones.

Germline loops: CDR1 SGHTA, CDR2 FQGTGA. The V segment lost 5 bases and the J segment 6 bases; nucleotides outside the gene matches: 6. This CDR3 contains 13 residues. The data were produced by immunoSEQ multiplex PCR, yet TCRdb's version contains in-frame clones alone and is incomplete. The table has approximately 30,000 clones, roughly 88% seen once; the top ten hold around 4%. This clonotype originated in a woman aged 35 to 70 with stage III lung adenocarcinoma. The chain employs TRBV7-3 and TRBJ2-7; 8 bases align to TRBD1. The sequencing used peripheral blood mononuclear cells, collected before any cancer treatment. CDR3 sequence (DNA): TGTGCCAGCAGCCAAGGACAGGGCTCCGAGCAGTACTTC. It specifies CASSQGQGSEQYF. Full variable domain (missing parts from reference TRBV7-3 and TRBJ2-7): GAGVSQTPSNKVTEKGKYVELRCDPISGHTALYWYRQSLGQGPEFLIYFQGTGAADDSGLPNDRFFAVRPEGSVSTLKIQRTERGDSAVYLCASSQGQGSEQYFGPGTRLTVT.